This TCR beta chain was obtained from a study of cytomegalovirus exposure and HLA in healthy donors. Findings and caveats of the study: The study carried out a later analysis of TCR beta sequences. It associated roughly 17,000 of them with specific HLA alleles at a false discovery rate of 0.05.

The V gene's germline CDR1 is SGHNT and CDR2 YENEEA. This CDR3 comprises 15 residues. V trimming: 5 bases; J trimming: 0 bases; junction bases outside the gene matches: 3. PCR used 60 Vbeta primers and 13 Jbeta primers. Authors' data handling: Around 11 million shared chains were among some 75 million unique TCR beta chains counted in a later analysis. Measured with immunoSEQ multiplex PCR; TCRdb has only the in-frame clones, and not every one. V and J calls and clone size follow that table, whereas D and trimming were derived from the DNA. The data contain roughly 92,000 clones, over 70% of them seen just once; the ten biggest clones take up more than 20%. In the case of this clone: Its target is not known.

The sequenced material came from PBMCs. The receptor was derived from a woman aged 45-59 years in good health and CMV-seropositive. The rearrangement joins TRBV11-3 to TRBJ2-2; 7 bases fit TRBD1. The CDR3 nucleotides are TGTGCCAGCAGCCGACAGGGAGCGAACACCGGGGAGCTGTTTTTT. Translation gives CASSRQGANTGELFF. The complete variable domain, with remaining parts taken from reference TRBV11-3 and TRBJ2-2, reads EAGVVQSPRYKIIEKKQPVAFWCNPISGHNTLYWYLQNLGQGPELLIRYENEEAVDDSQLPKDRFSAERLKGVDSTLKIQPAELGDSAVYLCASSRQGANTGELFFGEGSRLTVL.